One sample yielded the 10 T cell receptor beta chains listed below, sequenced in a study of T cells in localized non-small cell lung cancer. Generated by immunoSEQ multiplex PCR, the TCRdb table keeps only in-frame clones and is missing some. The repertoire holds 24,000 or so clones, with around 89% as singletons. Sequencing was performed on peripheral blood mononuclear cells, taken before any cancer treatment. The receptors shown here come from a woman aged 40-70 years with stage III lung adenocarcinoma.

V is TRBV5-4 and J is TRBJ2-5; 7 positions agree with TRBD1. Germline CDR1 and CDR2: SGHNT and YYREEE (reference sequence). Losses at the gene ends were 0 bases for V and 4 bases for J; bases not matched to a gene: 3. The CDR3 has 14 amino acids. As DNA, the CDR3 is TGTGCCAGCAGCTTGGGAGGGGGCGGAGAGACCCAGTACTTC. Amino acid sequence: CASSLGGGGETQYF.

J is TRBJ1-2 and V is TRBV7-2; 8 positions match TRBD1. Germline trimming cut 0 bases from V and 4 bases from J; bases unmatched to any gene: 10. Germline loops: CDR1 SGHTA, CDR2 FQGNSA. The CDR3 is made up of 17 amino acids. This CDR3 reads CASSLAHQRTGLYGYTF. The CDR3, as DNA: TGTGCCAGCAGCTTAGCGCATCAAAGGACAGGGCTCTATGGCTACACCTTC. Full variable domain (outside the CDR3, taken from reference TRBV7-2 and TRBJ1-2): GAGVSQSPSNKVTEKGKDVELRCDPISGHTALYWYRQSLGQGLEFLIYFQGNSAPDKSGLPSDRFSAERTGGSVSTLTIQRTQQEDSAVYLCASSLAHQRTGLYGYTFGSGTRLTVV.

The chain carries TRBV29-1 and TRBJ2-7; 10 bases are shared with TRBD2. Germline V gene data show CDR1 as SQVTM and CDR2 as ANQGSEA. J was trimmed by 4 bases and V by 3 bases; bases with no gene match: 9. This CDR3 comprises 15 residues. The CDR3 loop is CSVDGLAGESYEQYF. In DNA, the CDR3 is TGCAGCGTTGACGGGCTAGCGGGGGAGTCATACGAGCAGTACTTC.

This chain links TRBV4-1 with TRBJ1-3; TRBD1 agrees at 7 bases. Trimming cost V 0 bases and J 3 bases; bases outside gene matches: 14. In germline, CDR1 is MGHRA, CDR2 YSYEKL. This CDR3 region has 19 residues. CDR3 residues: CASSQEPGGLLGFGNTIYF. CDR3 sequence (DNA): TGCGCCAGCAGCCAAGAACCAGGGGGGCTCTTGGGTTTTGGAAACACCATATATTTT.

This clone has a single count. The chain is built from TRBV19 and TRBJ1-1; D remains unclear. The germline V gene has CDR1 LNHDA and CDR2 SQIVND (reference sequence). The CDR3 has 15 residues. The V end was cut by 6 bases, the J end by 5 bases, with 19 bases between. CDR3 DNA sequence: TGTGCCAGTAGGCCCCTACAAAGGGCCTCTACTGAAGCTTTCTTT. Protein: CASRPLQRASTEAFF.

This clone has just one count. This CDR3 is CASRPGLAGNQETQYF. The CDR3 nucleotides are TGTGCCAGCAGGCCCGGACTAGCGGGGAACCAAGAGACCCAGTACTTC. The chain uses TRBV7-7 and TRBJ2-5, with 12 bases matching TRBD2. The CDR3 contains 16 residues. The junction had 5 bases not matched to a gene; V was cut back by 6 bases and J by 0 bases. Germline CDR1 reads SSHAT; CDR2 reads FNYEAQ (reference sequence). Full variable domain (rest looked up from reference TRBV7-7 and TRBJ2-5): GAGVSQSPRYKVTKRGQDVTLRCDPISSHATLYWYQQALGQGPEFLTYFNYEAQPDKSGLPSDRFSAERPEGSISTLTIQRTEQRDSAMYRCASRPGLAGNQETQYFGPGTRLLVL.

This chain connects TRBV30 to TRBJ2-7; tentative D call: TRBD1 (5 bases). Germline V gene lookup returns CDR1 GTSNPN and CDR2 SVGIG (reference sequence). The V gene lost 6 bases and the J gene lost 11 bases, with 20 bases spanning the gap. The CDR3 loop spans 12 amino acids. The chain's CDR3 is CACPRAGSYEYF. The DNA for the CDR3 is TGTGCCTGCCCCCGGGCAGGGTCATATGAGTACTTC.

The chain links TRBV19 to TRBJ2-3; possibly TRBD2 for D (5 bases). V was cut by 7 bases and J by 3 bases, with 14 bases left in between. CDR3 length: 14 residues. Germline lookup yields CDR1 LNHDA and CDR2 SQIVND (reference sequence). The CDR3: CASTRARGTDTQYF. DNA for the CDR3: TGTGCCAGTACCAGAGCCCGAGGGACAGATACGCAGTATTTT.

V gene TRBV7-3 combines with J gene TRBJ1-2, with 7 bases aligning to TRBD1. J lost 4 bases, V lost 2 bases, and 10 bases had no gene match. This CDR3 is built from 16 residues. Germline CDR1 reads SGHTA; CDR2 reads FQGTGA. Here the CDR3 reads CASSLPQTGRSYGYTF. CDR3 bases: TGTGCCAGCAGCTTACCGCAGACAGGGAGGAGCTATGGCTACACCTTC.

V is TRBV5-1 and J is TRBJ2-1; TRBD2 matches at 10 bases. This CDR3 spans 13 amino acids. The J segment lost 9 bases and the V segment lost 5 bases, leaving 5 bases of the junction unmatched. Germline-derived CDR1 and CDR2 are SGHRS and YFSETQ. The CDR3 DNA reads TGCGCCAGCAGACGGCTAGCGGGAGTTGAGCAGTTCTTC. This encodes CASRRLAGVEQFF.